This TCR beta chain was profiled in a study of blood T cell repertoires in COVID-19. For the study at large: From T cells, B-cell-depleted T cells, or PBMCs came the material, which was cDNA or gDNA.

Germline V gene sequence: CDR1 KGHSH, CDR2 LQKENI. V was shortened by 2 bases and J by 5 bases, with 5 bases between the two germline ends. There are 12 residues in the CDR3. This table comes from immunoSEQ multiplex PCR, and its TCRdb copy is limited to in-frame clones, with some not included. This table holds some 70,000 clones, 80% found once. The origin of this receptor is a human donor in a cohort sampled during active COVID-19. Sequencing input: peripheral blood. V and J are TRBV18 and TRBJ2-3; D not certain. CDR3 sequence reads: CASSPSVDTQYF. DNA for the CDR3: TGTGCCAGCTCACCATCCGTAGATACGCAGTATTTT.